This T cell receptor beta chain comes out of a study of T cell responses to AZD1222 COVID-19 vaccine. Concerning this clone: Its antigen is not known.

The data were produced by immunoSEQ multiplex PCR, yet TCRdb's version contains in-frame clones alone and is incomplete. This table holds 120,000 to 150,000 clones, more than 70% found once. CDR1 SGHAT and CDR2 FQNNGV come from the germline V gene. V lost 0 bases and J lost 4, with 7 bases in between. The CDR3 sequence is 14 residues long. Study findings and constraints: A reported finding is that nearly half of spike-specific TCRs target unmutated variant regions. Spike-specific TCR breadth and depth grew following two AZD1222 doses. The study found vaccine-associated CD4 TCRs spanning spike, dominant at 160-218 and 743-854. Donors skewed white British and female; clonal diversity was possibly underestimated.

The sequencing here drew on peripheral blood, taken 28 days after the second AZD1222 dose. This receptor was obtained from an adult who received the AZD1222 COVID-19 vaccine. J is TRBJ1-3 and V is TRBV11-2; no reliable D call. The CDR3 region is CASSLEPTGNTIYF. The CDR3 nucleotides are TGTGCCAGCAGCTTAGAGCCGACGGGAAACACCATATATTTT. The variable domain in full, with the rest retrieved from reference TRBV11-2 and TRBJ1-3, is EAGVAQSPRYKIIEKRQSVAFWCNPISGHATLYWYQQILGQGPKLLIQFQNNGVVDDSQLPKDRFSAERLKGVDSTLKIQPAKLEDSAVYLCASSLEPTGNTIYFGEGSWLTVV.